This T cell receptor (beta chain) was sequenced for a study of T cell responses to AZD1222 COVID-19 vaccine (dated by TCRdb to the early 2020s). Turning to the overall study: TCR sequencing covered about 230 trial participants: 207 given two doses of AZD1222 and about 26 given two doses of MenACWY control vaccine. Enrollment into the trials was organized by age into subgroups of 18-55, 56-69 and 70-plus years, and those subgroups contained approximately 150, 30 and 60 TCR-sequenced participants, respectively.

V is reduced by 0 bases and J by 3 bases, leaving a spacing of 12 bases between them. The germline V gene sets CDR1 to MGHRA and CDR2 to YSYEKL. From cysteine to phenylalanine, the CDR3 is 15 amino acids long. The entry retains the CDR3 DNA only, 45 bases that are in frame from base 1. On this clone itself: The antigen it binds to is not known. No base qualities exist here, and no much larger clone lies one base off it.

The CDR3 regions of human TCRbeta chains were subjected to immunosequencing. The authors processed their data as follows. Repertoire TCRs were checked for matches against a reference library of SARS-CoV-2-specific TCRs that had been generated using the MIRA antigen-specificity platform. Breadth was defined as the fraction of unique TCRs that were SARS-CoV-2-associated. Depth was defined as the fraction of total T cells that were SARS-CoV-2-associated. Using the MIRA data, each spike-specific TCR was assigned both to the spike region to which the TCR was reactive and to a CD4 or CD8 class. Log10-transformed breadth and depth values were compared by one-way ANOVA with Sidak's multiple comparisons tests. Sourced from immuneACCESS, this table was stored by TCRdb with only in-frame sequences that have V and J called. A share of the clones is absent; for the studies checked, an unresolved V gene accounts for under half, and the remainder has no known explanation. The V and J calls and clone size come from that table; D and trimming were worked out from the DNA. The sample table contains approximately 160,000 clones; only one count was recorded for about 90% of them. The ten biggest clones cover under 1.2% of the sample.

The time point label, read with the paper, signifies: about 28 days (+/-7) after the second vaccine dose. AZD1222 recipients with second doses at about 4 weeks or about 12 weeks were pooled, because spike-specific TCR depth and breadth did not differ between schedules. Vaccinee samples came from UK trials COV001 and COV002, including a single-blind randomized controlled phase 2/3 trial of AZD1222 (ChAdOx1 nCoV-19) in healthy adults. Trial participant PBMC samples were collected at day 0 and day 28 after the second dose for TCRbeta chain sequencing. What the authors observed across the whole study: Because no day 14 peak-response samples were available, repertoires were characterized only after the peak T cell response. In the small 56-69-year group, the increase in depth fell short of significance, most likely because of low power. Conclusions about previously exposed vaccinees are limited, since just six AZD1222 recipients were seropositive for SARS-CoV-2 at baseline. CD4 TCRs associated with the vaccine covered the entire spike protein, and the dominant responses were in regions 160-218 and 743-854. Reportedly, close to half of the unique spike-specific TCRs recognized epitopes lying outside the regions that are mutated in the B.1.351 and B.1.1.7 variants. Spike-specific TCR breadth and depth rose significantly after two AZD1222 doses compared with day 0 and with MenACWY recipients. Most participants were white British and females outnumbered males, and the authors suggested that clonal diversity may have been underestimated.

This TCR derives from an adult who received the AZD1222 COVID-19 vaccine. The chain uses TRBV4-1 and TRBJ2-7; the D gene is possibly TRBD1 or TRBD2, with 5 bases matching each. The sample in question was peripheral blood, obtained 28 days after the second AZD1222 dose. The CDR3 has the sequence CASSQDHGTIYEQYF. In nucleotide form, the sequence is TGCGCCAGCAGCCAAGATCACGGGACCATCTACGAGCAGTACTTC.